Listed here are 28 T cell receptor beta chains from one sample, sequenced in a study of cytomegalovirus exposure and HLA in healthy donors. It was with 60 Vbeta and 13 Jbeta primers that the PCR ran. Some clones are missing from TCRdb's copy, which holds only in-frame ones; the method was immunoSEQ multiplex PCR. The sample totals about 52,000 clones. The sequenced sample was PBMCs. The source of these receptors is a woman in her fifties or sixties in good health and CMV-seropositive.

The J gene is TRBJ2-7, the V gene TRBV5-6, with D possibly being TRBD1 (6 bases). The germline V gene encodes CDR1 SGHDT and CDR2 YYEEEE. The CDR3 length is 13 residues. Trimming removed 2 bases from V and 2 bases from J, with 8 bases in between. The CDR3 nucleotides read TGTGCCAGCAGCTTTAAGGGGGCCTACGAGCAGTACTTC. Protein product: CASSFKGAYEQYF.

The chain is built from TRBV7-8 and TRBJ2-7; TRBD2 agrees at 15 bases. The CDR3 spans 19 residues. Germline V lookup: CDR1 SGHVS, CDR2 FQNEAQ. With 4 bases clipped from V and 7 bases from J, the junction kept 17 bases outside the gene matches. CDR3 bases: TGTGCCAGCAGCTCCTATTTCCGGACTAGCGGGAGGGGACCGAGGGAGCAGTACTTC. Translating it yields CASSSYFRTSGRGPREQYF.

The genes are TRBV5-1 and TRBJ2-7; perhaps TRBD2 as D (5 bases). Germline V gives CDR1 SGHRS, CDR2 YFSETQ. The ends were cut back, 0 bases at V and 6 bases at J, with 16 bases in the middle. The CDR3 runs 15 residues. This CDR3 reads CASSLEAPDYGEQYF. The CDR3 DNA is TGCGCCAGCAGCTTGGAGGCCCCCGACTACGGCGAGCAGTACTTC.

This rearrangement joins TRBV6-5 to TRBJ2-1; no clear D. V lost 7 bases and J 8 bases, leaving 15 bases between the germline ends. The CDR3 totals 13 residues. CDR1 and CDR2 from the germline V gene are MNHEY and SVGAGI. CDR3 nucleotide sequence: TGTGCCAGCACCCTACCTCCTTCCCATGAGCAGTTCTTC. Encoded protein: CASTLPPSHEQFF.

On this clone itself: A read error may account for a junction end that differs from germline. The V call is TRBV6-5, the J call TRBJ2-1, with D perhaps TRBD1 (5 bases). The CDR3 runs to 14 residues. Germline lookup yields CDR1 MNHEY and CDR2 SVGAGI. The CDR3 loop is CASSYVGAYNEQFF. In nucleotides, the CDR3 is TGTGCCAGCAGTTACGTAGGGGCCTATAATGAGCAGTTCTTC.

The chain employs TRBV7-9 and TRBJ1-2; D unclear. The V and J ends lost 4 bases and 2 bases respectively, with 5 bases between them. The V gene's germline CDR1 is SEHNR and CDR2 FQNEAQ (reference sequence). This CDR3 spans 12 amino acids. Here the CDR3 reads CASSSGNYGYTF. The CDR3 DNA is TGTGCCAGCAGCTCCGGGAACTATGGCTACACCTTC.

This sequence joins TRBV4-3 and TRBJ1-3, with no clear D. V gave up 0 bases and J gave up 0 bases, with 12 bases separating them. The CDR3 sequence is 17 residues long. Germline-derived CDR1 and CDR2 are LGHNA and YSLEER. This chain's CDR3 is CASSQDRSSGSGNTIYF. CDR3 DNA: TGCGCCAGCAGCCAAGATCGGTCTTCCGGCTCTGGAAACACCATATATTTT.

The chain employs TRBV14 and TRBJ1-4; a weak D match, TRBD1 (6 bases). The germline V gene encodes CDR1 SGHDN and CDR2 FVKESK. Trimming removed 1 base from V and 7 bases from J, with 10 bases in between. The CDR3 is made up of 14 amino acids. CDR3 region: CASSQAGGAEKLFF. The DNA for the CDR3 is TGTGCCAGCAGCCAAGCGGGGGGGGCTGAAAAACTGTTTTTT. Supplemented by reference TRBV14 and TRBJ1-4, the full variable domain reads EAGVTQFPSHSVIEKGQTVTLRCDPISGHDNLYWYRRVMGKEIKFLLHFVKESKQDESGMPNNRFLAERTGGTYSTLKVQPAELEDSGVYFCASSQAGGAEKLFFGSGTQLSVL.

The rearrangement links TRBV27 to TRBJ2-3; weak D call: TRBD1 (6 bases). The germline V gene encodes CDR1 MNHEY and CDR2 SMNVEV (reference sequence). With 6 bases removed from V and 6 bases from J, the gap between germline ends came to 19 bases. The CDR3 contains 15 residues. The CDR3 nucleotides read TGTGCCAGCAGGGGCGGACAGAGTAGGATGGATACGCAGTATTTT. Protein product: CASRGGQSRMDTQYF.

The V call is TRBV30, the J call TRBJ1-3; D may be TRBD1 (6 bases). Per germline, CDR1 GTSNPN and CDR2 SVGIG (reference sequence). This CDR3 is 13 amino acids long. Deletions cut 4 bases from V and 8 bases from J, with 15 bases between. The CDR3 DNA follows: TGTGCCTGGAAGGTCCCAGGGGCGGACACCATATATTTT. It encodes CAWKVPGADTIYF.

The chain joins TRBV4-1 to TRBJ2-3; 10 nucleotides agree with TRBD2. This CDR3 comprises 17 residues. Germline lookup yields CDR1 MGHRA and CDR2 YSYEKL. The V and J ends lost 0 bases and 2 bases, in that order; junction bases with no gene match: 5. CDR3 bases: TGCGCCAGCAGCCAAGATCCGCTAGCGGGGGTCACAGATACGCAGTATTTT. It specifies CASSQDPLAGVTDTQYF.

The chain combines TRBV10-3 with TRBJ1-2; TRBD1 agrees at 8 bases. Germline loops: CDR1 ENHRY, CDR2 SYGVKD. The length of the CDR3 is 13 residues. Trimming took 5 bases from V and 2 from J; bases not matched to a gene: 1. CDR3: CAISPGGNYGYTF. The CDR3 DNA follows: TGTGCCATCAGTCCAGGGGGCAACTATGGCTACACCTTC.

The V gene is TRBV6-5, the J gene TRBJ1-6; 7 bases fit TRBD1. The junction had 7 bases not matched to a gene; V was cut back by 6 bases and J by 8 bases. The CDR3 is made up of 14 amino acids. Germline V gene data show CDR1 as MNHEY and CDR2 as SVGAGI. The CDR3 protein is CASSRTTGYSPLHF. CDR3 sequence (DNA): TGTGCCAGCAGCCGAACGACAGGGTATTCACCCCTCCACTTT.

The gene calls are TRBV19 and TRBJ1-1, with D possibly TRBD1 on 6 matching bases. The CDR3 is made up of 15 amino acids. V lost 3 bases and J lost 3, with 14 bases in between. In germline, CDR1 is LNHDA, CDR2 SQIVND (reference sequence). This CDR3 is CASSILRGGDTEAFF. The CDR3, as DNA: TGTGCCAGTAGTATCCTACGAGGGGGGGACACTGAAGCTTTCTTT.

The chain links TRBV5-1 to TRBJ2-7; TRBD1 is a possible D gene (5 bases). Germline V CDR1 and CDR2: SGHRS, YFSETQ. V was pared by 0 bases and J by 3 bases, with 13 bases between. The length of the CDR3 is 15 residues. This CDR3 reads CASSLGGSGDYEQYF. The DNA of the CDR3 is TGCGCCAGCAGCTTGGGGGGCAGTGGTGACTACGAGCAGTACTTC. Full variable domain (outside the CDR3, taken from reference TRBV5-1 and TRBJ2-7): KAGVTQTPRYLIKTRGQQVTLSCSPISGHRSVSWYQQTPGQGLQFLFEYFSETQRNKGNFPGRFSGRQFSNSRSEMNVSTLELGDSALYLCASSLGGSGDYEQYFGPGTRLTVT.

This chain joins TRBV6-5 and TRBJ2-1; D might be TRBD2 (6 bases). This CDR3 comprises 14 residues. Germline loops: CDR1 MNHEY, CDR2 SVGAGI. The germline V and J ends were trimmed by 3 bases and 6 bases, with 12 bases remaining between them. CDR3 sequence reads: CASSYIGGLNEQFF. The CDR3 nucleotides are TGTGCCAGCAGTTATATCGGGGGTCTCAATGAGCAGTTCTTC.

The chain recombines TRBV7-2 with TRBJ1-3, with a tentative D call TRBD1 (6 bases). There are 14 residues in the CDR3. In germline, CDR1 is SGHTA, CDR2 FQGNSA. Trimming left V 8 bases short and J 2 bases short, with 13 bases between. The CDR3, as DNA: TGTGCCAGCCGTAGGGGGGGGACTGGAAACACCATATATTTT. It translates to CASRRGGTGNTIYF.

V is TRBV7-8 and J is TRBJ2-5; D may be TRBD1 (6 bases). With 1 base removed from V and 5 bases from J, the gap between germline ends came to 14 bases. There are 15 residues in the CDR3. Germline V gene lookup returns CDR1 SGHVS and CDR2 FQNEAQ. The CDR3: CASSLGQGMPETQYF. Written as DNA, the CDR3 is TGTGCCAGCAGCTTAGGGCAGGGGATGCCGGAGACCCAGTACTTC. The variable domain in full, with the rest retrieved from reference TRBV7-8 and TRBJ2-5, is GAGVSQSPRYKVAKRGQDVALRCDPISGHVSLFWYQQALGQGPEFLTYFQNEAQLDKSGLPSDRFFAERPEGSVSTLKIQRTQQEDSAVYLCASSLGQGMPETQYFGPGTRLLVL.

The rearrangement uses TRBV6-6 and TRBJ1-2; possible D gene TRBD1, 5 bases. The V gene's germline CDR1 is MNHNY and CDR2 SVGAGI (reference sequence). The CDR3 is 14 residues long. V lost 7 bases and J 2 bases, leaving 14 bases between the germline ends. For the CDR3, the DNA is TGTGCCAGCATTCATCAGACAGAGAACTATGGCTACACCTTC. Translating gives CASIHQTENYGYTF.

This chain uses TRBV18 with TRBJ1-2, with D perhaps matching TRBD1 (5 bases). Trimming stripped 2 bases from V and 2 bases from J, with 6 bases between. This CDR3 spans 13 amino acids. Looked up from germline, CDR1 is KGHSH and CDR2 is LQKENI. The CDR3 sequence is CASSPGGNYGYTF. The CDR3 DNA reads as TGTGCCAGCTCACCAGGGGGGAACTATGGCTACACCTTC.

V is TRBV6-5 and J is TRBJ1-2; TRBD1 matches 8 bases. The V gene end was trimmed by 5 bases and the J gene end by 4 bases; junction bases not matched to a gene: 6. The CDR3 runs to 14 residues. Germline loops: CDR1 MNHEY, CDR2 SVGAGI. CDR3 amino acids: CASSGDRPPYGYTF. The CDR3 bases are TGTGCCAGCAGTGGGGACAGGCCACCCTATGGCTACACCTTC.

V and J are TRBV4-2 and TRBJ2-3; 11 bases are shared with TRBD2. The CDR3 has 19 residues. From germline, CDR1 is LGHNA and CDR2 YNFKEQ. With V trimmed by 0 bases and J by 0 bases, 8 bases remained unmatched. CDR3 nucleotide sequence: TGTGCCAGCAGCCAAGATCGTTTTGGGACTAGCGGTAGCACAGATACGCAGTATTTT. This gives the protein CASSQDRFGTSGSTDTQYF.

This sequence joins TRBV7-2 and TRBJ1-3; tentatively, D is TRBD1 (6 bases). V shed 6 bases and J shed 4 bases, with 13 bases lying between them. The germline gives CDR1 SGHTA, CDR2 FQGNSA. The CDR3 loop spans 14 amino acids. This chain's CDR3 is CASRDTGYGNTIYF. The CDR3 bases are TGTGCCAGCAGGGATACAGGGTACGGAAACACCATATATTTT.

Points on this clone: The junction and the germline gene differ at one end; a read error may be behind it. CDR3 residues: CASSLAGGPYEQYF. Written as DNA, the CDR3 is TGTGCCAGCAGCCTAGCAGGGGGACCATACGAGCAGTACTTC. The chain recombines TRBV11-1 with TRBJ2-5; TRBD1 matches 7 bases. The J call may be mistaken, given a closer DNA end match to TRBJ2-7. CDR3 length equals 14 residues. Germline values: CDR1 SGHAT, CDR2 FQDESV (reference sequence).

This chain connects TRBV2 to TRBJ1-2; D uncertain. Germline CDR1 reads SNHLY; CDR2 reads FYNNEI. CDR3 size: 12 residues. V was clipped by 6 bases and J by 1 base, with 6 bases between them. In DNA form, the CDR3 reads TGTGCCAGCAGGCGGGTTAACTATGGCTACACCTTC. This gives the protein CASRRVNYGYTF.

This rearrangement joins TRBV7-8 to TRBJ2-7; TRBD2 is a possible D gene (7 bases). Germline CDR1 and CDR2: SGHVS and FQNEAQ. This CDR3 has 14 residues. V shed 1 base and J shed 4 bases, with 11 bases lying between them. DNA for the CDR3: TGTGCCAGCAGCTTAGAGGGGGGGGCATACGAGCAGTACTTC. Its protein product is CASSLEGGAYEQYF.

This chain uses TRBV9 with TRBJ2-1; TRBD1 matches at 9 bases. The CDR3 totals 16 residues. Germline trimming cut 1 base from V and 6 bases from J; bases unmatched to any gene: 8. CDR1 is SGDLS, CDR2 YYNGEE, per germline. CDR3 sequence (DNA): TGTGCCAGCAGCGTATGGACAGGGGTTGCTATCAATGAGCAGTTCTTC. Translation: CASSVWTGVAINEQFF.

The gene calls are TRBV2 and TRBJ1-6; a weak D match, TRBD1 (5 bases). CDR3 length equals 15 residues. Trimming took off 8 bases at V and 6 bases at J, with 17 bases between the two ends. Germline values: CDR1 SNHLY, CDR2 FYNNEI. The DNA for the CDR3 is TGTGCCAGCTTAGCGGCAGGGATGGGTAATTCACCCCTCCACTTT. Translating it yields CASLAAGMGNSPLHF.